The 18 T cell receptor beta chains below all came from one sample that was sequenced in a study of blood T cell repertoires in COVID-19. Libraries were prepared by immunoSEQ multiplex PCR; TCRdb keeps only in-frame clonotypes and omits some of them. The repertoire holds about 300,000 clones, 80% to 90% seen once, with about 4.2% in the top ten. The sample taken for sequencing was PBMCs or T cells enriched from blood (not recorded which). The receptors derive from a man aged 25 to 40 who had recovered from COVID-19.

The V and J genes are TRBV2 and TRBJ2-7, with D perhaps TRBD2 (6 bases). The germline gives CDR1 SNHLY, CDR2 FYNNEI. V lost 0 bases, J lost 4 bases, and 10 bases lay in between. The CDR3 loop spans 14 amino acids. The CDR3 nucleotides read TGTGCCAGCAGTGAAGCTAGCGGATCTTACGAGCAGTACTTC. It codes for CASSEASGSYEQYF.

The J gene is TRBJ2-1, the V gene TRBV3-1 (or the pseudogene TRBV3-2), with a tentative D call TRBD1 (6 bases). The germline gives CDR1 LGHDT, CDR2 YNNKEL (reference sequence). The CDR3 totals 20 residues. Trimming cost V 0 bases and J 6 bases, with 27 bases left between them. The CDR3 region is CASSQDTRRTASGRINEQFF. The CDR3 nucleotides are TGTGCCAGCAGCCAAGACACAAGGAGGACAGCAAGTGGTCGTATCAATGAGCAGTTCTTC.

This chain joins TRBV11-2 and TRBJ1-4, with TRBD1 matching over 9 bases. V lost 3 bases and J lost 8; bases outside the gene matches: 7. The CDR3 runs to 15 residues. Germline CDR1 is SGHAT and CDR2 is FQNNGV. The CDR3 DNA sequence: TGTGCCAGCAGCTTCCTGGGACAGGGTTACGAAAAACTGTTTTTT. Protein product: CASSFLGQGYEKLFF.

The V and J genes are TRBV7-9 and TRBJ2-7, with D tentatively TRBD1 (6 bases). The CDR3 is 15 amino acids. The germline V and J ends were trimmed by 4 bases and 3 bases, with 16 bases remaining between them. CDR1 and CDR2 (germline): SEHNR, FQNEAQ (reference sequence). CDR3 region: CASSSETGTFYEQYF. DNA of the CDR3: TGTGCCAGCAGCTCCGAAACCGGGACATTCTACGAGCAGTACTTC. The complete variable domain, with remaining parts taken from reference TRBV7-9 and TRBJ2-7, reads DTGVSQNPRHKITKRGQNVTFRCDPISEHNRLYWYRQTLGQGPEFLTYFQNEAQLEKSRLLSDRFSAERPKGSFSTLEIQRTEQGDSAMYLCASSSETGTFYEQYFGPGTRLTVT.

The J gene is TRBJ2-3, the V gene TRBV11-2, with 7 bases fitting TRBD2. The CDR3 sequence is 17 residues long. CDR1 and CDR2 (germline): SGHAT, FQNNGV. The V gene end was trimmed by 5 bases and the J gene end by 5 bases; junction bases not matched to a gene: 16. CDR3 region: CASSPEGRGSGRDTQYF. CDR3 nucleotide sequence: TGTGCCAGCAGCCCTGAGGGTCGCGGGAGTGGGAGAGATACGCAGTATTTT.

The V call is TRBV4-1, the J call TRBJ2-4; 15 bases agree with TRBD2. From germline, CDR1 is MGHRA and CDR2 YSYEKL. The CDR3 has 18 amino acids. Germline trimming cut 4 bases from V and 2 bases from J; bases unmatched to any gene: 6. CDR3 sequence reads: CASSPGLAGGRSKNIQYF. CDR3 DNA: TGCGCCAGCAGCCCCGGACTAGCGGGGGGGCGGTCCAAAAACATTCAGTACTTC.

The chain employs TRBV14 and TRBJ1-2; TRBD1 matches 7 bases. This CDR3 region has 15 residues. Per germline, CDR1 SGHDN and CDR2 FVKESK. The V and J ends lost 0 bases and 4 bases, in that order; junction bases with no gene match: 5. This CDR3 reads CASSQETGSLYGYTF. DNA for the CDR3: TGTGCCAGCAGCCAAGAGACAGGGTCCCTCTATGGCTACACCTTC.

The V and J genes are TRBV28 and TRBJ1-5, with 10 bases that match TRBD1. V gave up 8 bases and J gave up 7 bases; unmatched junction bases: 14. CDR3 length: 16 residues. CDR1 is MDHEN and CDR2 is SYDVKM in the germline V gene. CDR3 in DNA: TGTGCCAGCGTATCAGCCGGGACAGGGGTCAACCAGCCCCAGCATTTT. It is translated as CASVSAGTGVNQPQHF. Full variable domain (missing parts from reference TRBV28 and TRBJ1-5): DVKVTQSSRYLVKRTGEKVFLECVQDMDHENMFWYRQDPGLGLRLIYFSYDVKMKEKGDIPEGYSVSREKKERFSLILESASTNQTSMYLCASVSAGTGVNQPQHFGDGTRLSIL.

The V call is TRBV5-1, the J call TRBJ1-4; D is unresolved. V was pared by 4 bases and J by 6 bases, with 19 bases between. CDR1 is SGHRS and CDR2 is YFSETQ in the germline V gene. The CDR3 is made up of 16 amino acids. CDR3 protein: CASSPGSSLLYEKLFF. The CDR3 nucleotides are TGCGCCAGCAGCCCCGGTTCGAGTCTCTTATATGAAAAACTGTTTTTT.

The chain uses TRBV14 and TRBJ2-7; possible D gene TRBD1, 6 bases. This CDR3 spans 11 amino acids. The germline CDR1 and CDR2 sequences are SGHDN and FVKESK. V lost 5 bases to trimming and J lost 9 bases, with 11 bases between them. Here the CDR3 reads CASSLTGLQYF. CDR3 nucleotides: TGTGCCAGCAGCTTAACAGGGCTGCAGTACTTC. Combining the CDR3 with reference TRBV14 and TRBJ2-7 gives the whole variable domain EAGVTQFPSHSVIEKGQTVTLRCDPISGHDNLYWYRRVMGKEIKFLLHFVKESKQDESGMPNNRFLAERTGGTYSTLKVQPAELEDSGVYFCASSLTGLQYFGPGTRLTVT.

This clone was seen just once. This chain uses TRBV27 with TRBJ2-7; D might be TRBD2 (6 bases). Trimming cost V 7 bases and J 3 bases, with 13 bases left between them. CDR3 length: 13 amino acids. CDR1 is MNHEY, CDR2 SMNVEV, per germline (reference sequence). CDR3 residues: CASIGMGGYEQYF. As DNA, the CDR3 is TGTGCCAGCATCGGGATGGGGGGCTACGAGCAGTACTTC.

This chain's CDR3 is CASSLTPLRLNTEAFF. CDR3 in DNA: TGTGCCAGCAGCCTTACCCCCCTCCGGTTGAACACTGAAGCTTTCTTT. The rearrangement joins TRBV3-1 (or the pseudogene TRBV3-2) to TRBJ1-1; D is unclear. The germline V gene encodes CDR1 LGHDT and CDR2 YNNKEL (reference sequence). Trimming shortened V by 4 bases and J by 0 bases, and 15 bases separated the two germline ends. CDR3 length equals 16 residues.

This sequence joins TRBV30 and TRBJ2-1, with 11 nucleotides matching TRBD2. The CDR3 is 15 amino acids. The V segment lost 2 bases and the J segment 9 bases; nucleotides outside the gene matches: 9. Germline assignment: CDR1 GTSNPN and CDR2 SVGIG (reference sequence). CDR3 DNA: TGTGCCTGGAGTTCAGGGACTAGCGGTTTAGGTGAGCAGTTCTTC. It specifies CAWSSGTSGLGEQFF.

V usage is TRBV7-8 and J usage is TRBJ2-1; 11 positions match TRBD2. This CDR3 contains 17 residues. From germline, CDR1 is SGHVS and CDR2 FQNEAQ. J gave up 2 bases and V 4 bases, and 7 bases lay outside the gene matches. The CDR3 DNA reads TGTGCCAGCAGCTACCCACTAGCGGGAGACACCTACAATGAGCAGTTCTTC. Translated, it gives CASSYPLAGDTYNEQFF.

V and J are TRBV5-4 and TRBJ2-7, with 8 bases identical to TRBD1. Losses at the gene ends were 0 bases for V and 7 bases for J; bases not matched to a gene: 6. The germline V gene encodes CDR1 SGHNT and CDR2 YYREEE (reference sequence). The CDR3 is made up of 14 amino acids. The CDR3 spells CASSLAGGPGEQYF. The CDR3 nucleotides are TGTGCCAGCAGCTTGGCAGGGGGCCCGGGAGAGCAGTACTTC.

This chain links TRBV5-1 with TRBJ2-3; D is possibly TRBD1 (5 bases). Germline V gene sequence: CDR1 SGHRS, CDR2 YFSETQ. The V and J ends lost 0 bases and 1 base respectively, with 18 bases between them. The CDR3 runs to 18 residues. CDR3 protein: CASSLAWEGVVGTDTQYF. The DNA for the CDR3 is TGCGCCAGCAGCTTGGCCTGGGAAGGGGTCGTGGGCACAGATACGCAGTATTTT.

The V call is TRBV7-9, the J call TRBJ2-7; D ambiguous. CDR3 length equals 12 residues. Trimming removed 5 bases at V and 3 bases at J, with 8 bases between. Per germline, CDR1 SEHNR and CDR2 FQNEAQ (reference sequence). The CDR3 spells CASSPNFYEQYF. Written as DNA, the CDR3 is TGTGCCAGCAGCCCGAACTTCTACGAGCAGTACTTC.

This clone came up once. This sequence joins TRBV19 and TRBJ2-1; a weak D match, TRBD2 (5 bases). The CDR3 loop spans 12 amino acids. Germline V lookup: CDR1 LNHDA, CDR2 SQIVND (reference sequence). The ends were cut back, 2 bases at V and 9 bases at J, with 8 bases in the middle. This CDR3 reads CASSILRGEQFF. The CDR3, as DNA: TGTGCCAGTAGTATACTTCGGGGTGAGCAGTTCTTC. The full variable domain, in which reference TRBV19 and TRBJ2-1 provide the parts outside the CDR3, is DGGITQSPKYLFRKEGQNVTLSCEQNLNHDAMYWYRQDPGQGLRLIYYSQIVNDFQKGDIAEGYSVSREKKESFPLTVTSAQKNPTAFYLCASSILRGEQFFGPGTRLTVL.